This T cell receptor (beta chain) was documented in a study of cytomegalovirus exposure and HLA in healthy donors. Whole-study results and caveats: The majority of CMV-associated TCR beta chains were reported as apparently HLA-restricted in a later analysis. There were reportedly fewer N-insertions in an Asian-associated ancestry cluster than the approximately 700-donor mean, in a later analysis. Presence/absence analyses treated sequencing depth as roughly uniform across donors. CMV serostatus was the only immune exposure information that was available.

A word on this clone: Its antigen is currently unknown.

In the PCR, 60 Vbeta and 13 Jbeta primers were used. Repertoires were generated with immunoSEQ multiplex PCR, while TCRdb's copy carries only in-frame clones and drops some. The sample contains roughly 200,000 clones, 65% to 80% of which appear only once. The sequence came from a woman younger than 45 in good health and CMV-seropositive. Sample: PBMCs.

The CDR3 loop reads CASSGSGRAQETQYF. In DNA form, the CDR3 reads TGCGCCAGCAGTGGAAGCGGGAGGGCCCAGGAGACCCAGTACTTC. This sequence joins TRBV10-2 and TRBJ2-5; 10 nucleotides align to TRBD2. Germline V gene data show CDR1 as WSHSY and CDR2 as SAAADI. J gave up 5 bases and V 4 bases, and 7 bases lay outside the gene matches. There are 15 residues in the CDR3.